The source of this T cell receptor (beta chain) is a study of blood T cell repertoires in COVID-19. Across the whole study: Italy, Spain and the United States were the sources of the convalescent and acute COVID-19 samples. The cDNA or gDNA used as material had been derived from T cells, B-cell-depleted T cells, or PBMCs.

This clone was seen a single time. Germline-derived CDR1 and CDR2 are SGHTA and FQGNSA. The junction had 14 bases not matched to a gene; V was cut back by 5 bases and J by 6 bases. The length of the CDR3 is 17 residues. The authors' processing: Nucleated cell number was recorded as an estimate derived from reference gene primer amplification. Libraries were prepared by immunoSEQ multiplex PCR; TCRdb keeps only in-frame clonotypes and omits some of them. Clone size and V and J calls were adopted from that table, with D and trimming inferred from the DNA. The repertoire consists of around 230,000 clones, with approximately 81% occurring once and the leading ten covering approximately 8.7%.

Sequencing was performed on peripheral blood. The chain recombines TRBV7-2 with TRBJ2-3, with TRBD2 matching 10 bases. This clonotype was obtained from a woman aged 80 or over with acute or convalescent COVID-19. CDR3 region: CASSLEGLAGVGDTQYF. The CDR3 DNA sequence: TGTGCCAGCAGCCTAGAAGGGCTAGCGGGAGTGGGGGATACGCAGTATTTT.